This passage covers 4 T cell receptor beta chains from one sample sequenced in a study of vaccination and CD4 T cells after COVID-19. The Oncomine TCR Beta short-read assay sequenced DNA from cultured CD4+ T cells. From the PCR reads, TCRdb called clonotypes with MiXCR, one entry per CDR3 protein. The sample has under 25,000 distinct CDR3 sequences, under 65% seen once. This sample's treatment: approximately 9-day PBMC culture with coronavirus spike peptide pools or control peptides (ViraFEST assay). These receptors are not linked to any known antigen. The sample consisted of CD4+ T cells from blood, cultured in vitro, taken after SARS-CoV-2 vaccination. The source is a human donor who received a COVID-19 vaccine.

The chain is built from TRBV27 and TRBJ2-3; tentative D call: TRBD1 (6 bases). Trimming left V 5 bases short and J 0 bases short, with 15 bases between. The germline V gene has CDR1 MNHEY and CDR2 SMNVEV (reference sequence). The CDR3 covers 16 residues. The CDR3: CASSSQGLTSTDTQYF. The DNA for the CDR3 is TGTGCCAGCAGTAGTCAGGGGTTGACTAGCACAGATACGCAGTATTTT.

This clonotype was seen more than once but under ten times. This chain uses TRBV10-3 with TRBJ1-2, with D possibly TRBD1 on 6 matching bases. Trimming shortened V by 7 bases and J by 8 bases, and 14 bases separated the two germline ends. CDR1 is ENHRY and CDR2 is SYGVKD in the germline V gene. The CDR3 has 12 amino acids. The CDR3 is CAINAVGGGYTF. In DNA form, the CDR3 reads TGTGCCATCAACGCTGTAGGGGGAGGCTACACCTTC.

This sequence joins TRBV12-3 or TRBV12-4 and TRBJ1-5; D is unresolved. CDR3 length: 14 residues. V was cut by 8 bases and J by 3 bases, with 14 bases left in between. CDR3 sequence: CASGLRRLNQPQHF. The CDR3 DNA reads as TGTGCCAGCGGCCTTCGGAGACTCAATCAGCCCCAGCATTTT.

This chain connects TRBV7-9 to TRBJ1-3; D is undetermined. Germline lookup yields CDR1 SEHNR and CDR2 FQNEAQ (reference sequence). The CDR3 contains 17 residues. V lost 3 bases and J lost 0, with 15 bases in between. CDR3 region: CASSLTGRALSGNTIYF. CDR3 nucleotide sequence: TGTGCCAGCAGCTTGACCGGGAGAGCGCTCTCTGGAAACACCATATATTTT.